This TCR beta chain comes out of a study of identical twins (dated by TCRdb to the mid-2010s). General notes on the study: TCR alpha and beta repertoires from monozygotic twins, unrelated adults of various ages and cord blood were deep-sequenced to test whether fetal clonotypes persist. To rule out contamination, replicate twin experiments were performed at different times with different library preparation protocols. Findings and caveats that apply to the study as a whole: Because the same donors could not be followed over many years, the conclusions depended on cross-sectional statistical analysis. Fewer insertions were carried by abundant cord blood beta clonotypes; a weaker similar trend was observed in young adult naive repertoires, while no such trend was observed in memory repertoires. Excess twin sharing in beta out-of-frame sequences was weaker because fewer shared sequences lowered the signal-to-noise ratio. Zero-insertion analyses could be partly confounded by invariant T cells such as MAIT and iNKT, although diverse VJ usage argued against such confounding for most clonotypes. In monozygotic twins, recombination models systematically underestimated out-of-frame TCR alpha sharing, but the models matched the sharing seen between unrelated individuals. Out-of-frame TCR alpha sequences shared between twins showed an excess of low generation-probability sequences compared with coincidental sharing between unrelated individuals.

The germline V and J ends show losses of 4 bases and 4 bases respectively, and no gene match explains 6 bases of the junction. The CDR3 runs 16 residues from the cysteine to the phenylalanine. Of all the DNA, just the CDR3 is kept, 48 bases in frame from base 1. CDR1 and CDR2 (MRHNA, SNTAGT) derive from the germline V gene. The method was 5' RACE. The data were produced on an Illumina HiSeq 2000. Template switching introduced a universal primer binding site; the final cDNA contained a unique molecular identifier, enabling accurate counting of TCR cDNA molecules. Specific primers in the conserved constant-segment region were used to synthesize first-strand cDNA for TCR alpha and beta chains. To control for contamination, every cDNA library carried two barcodes: a SMART-Mk sample barcode plus Illumina barcodes. TruSeq adapter sequences and Illumina sample barcodes were added in two successive PCR steps. TCR alpha and beta cDNA libraries were sequenced on the Illumina HiSeq platform with custom primers. The authors' pipeline ran thus. Raw reads were processed with MiGEC to extract unique molecular identifiers, and MiXCR was used to determine CDR3 positions. Recombination models were inferred per individual with the repgenHMM and IGoR tools using an EM algorithm. Shared clonotypes were analyzed with the tcR package in R, and sharing was normalized by the product of cloneset sizes. To study raw recombination free of thymic and clonal selection effects, out-of-frame nonproductive sequences were analyzed. TCRdb handled the public reads itself, with Q25 trimming in fastp and clone calling in MiXCR, and kept productive beta chains. Every CDR3 protein is listed once, alongside the most common genes and DNA of its rows. The authors' filters were not applied to this entry. For this sample the table gives 210,000 or so distinct CDR3 sequences, of which approximately 16% were detected only once. The ten largest clonotypes hold 40% to 45% of the sample.

Every donor in the study was a healthy Caucasian. Three pairs of female monozygotic twins, all aged about 18 to 30 years, were included in the twin cohort. Positive isolation kits from Invitrogen were used to isolate the CD4+ and CD8+ T cell populations. For this clonotype: Which antigen it targets is not known. No base-level quality is on record; no much larger clone is a single base apart.

Separately, the same data were catalogued under a study of T cells expressing NK-cell markers. The second paper states: In sorted CD3+CD56+NKG2C+, CD3+CD56+NKG2C- and CD3+CD56-NKG2C+ T-cell subsets from eight donors, TCR beta-chain repertoires were profiled. Among the eight sequenced donors, seven were HCMV-seropositive and one was HCMV-seronegative. To restrict sorting to alphabetaTCR-expressing T cells, an anti-gammadeltaTCR antibody was added in several experiments. For over five donors, the dominant CD3+CD56+NKG2C+ clonotypes were among the top 10 CD8+ clonotypes and accounted for roughly 1.0-8% of CD8+ T cells. Those dominant clonotypes were again the most abundant among CD3+CD56-NKG2C+ cells in a few donors, at about 25-60.1%. It remained unclear whether the expanded NKG2C-expressing T cell clones were specific for HCMV antigens. All eight donors whose samples were sequenced were randomly selected healthy volunteers, three of them men and five women. HCMV serostatus was determined by detecting HCMV-specific IgG in serum with a commercial ELISA kit. MIGEC was used to demultiplex reads and group the reads by UMI, and MiTCR was used to assemble and quantify clonotypes. To exclude erroneous sequences, any TCR cDNA sequence not supported by at least two reads was discarded. Downstream repertoire analysis used the tcR package, and clonotypes were matched across fractions by CDR3 nucleotide sequence plus V segment. Antigen specificity was annotated against VDJdb with VDJmatch, allowing one amino acid substitution in CDR3.

The source material was CD8+ T cells sorted from blood. The TCR was taken from a woman younger than 30 in good health. This receptor chain uses TRBV6-4 and TRBJ2-3; 12 junctional bases match TRBD2. The nucleotides are TGTGCCAGCAGTGCCGCCGCTAGCGGGGGGGCAGATACGCAGTATTTT. This translates into CASSAAASGGADTQYF.